This T cell receptor (beta chain) emerged from a study of cytotoxic CD8 clonotypes in ibrutinib-treated CLL. Whole-study context: The cohort had about a dozen relapsed/refractory and around 14 treatment-naive patients, 17 to 18 IGHV unmutated. An average of roughly 270,000 productive templates and approximately 90,000 productive rearrangements was obtained per sample. Broader study findings: Age-matched healthy donor levels were exceeded by baseline clonality, which tracked circulating CD8+ T-cell counts.

Worth noting for this clone: Its antigen is not identified.

There are 12 residues in the CDR3. V lost 5 bases and J lost 9, with 11 bases in between. Germline CDR1 reads MDHEN; CDR2 reads SYDVKM. Sequencing used immunoSEQ multiplex PCR; TCRdb keeps in-frame clones, though not all of them. This table has about 200,000 clones, about four fifths appearing once. The receptor comes from a human donor with chronic lymphocytic leukemia. The gene calls are TRBV28 and TRBJ1-5, with no clear D. This sample comprised PBMCs, obtained after 12 months of ibrutinib treatment. CDR3 nucleotide sequence: TGTGCCAGCAGTCCACTGTTTCGGCCCCAGCATTTT. It translates to CASSPLFRPQHF. Full variable domain (missing parts from reference TRBV28 and TRBJ1-5): DVKVTQSSRYLVKRTGEKVFLECVQDMDHENMFWYRQDPGLGLRLIYFSYDVKMKEKGDIPEGYSVSREKKERFSLILESASTNQTSMYLCASSPLFRPQHFGDGTRLSIL.